This T cell receptor beta chain was recorded in a study of blood T cell repertoires in COVID-19. The wider study: COVID-19 samples collected from the United States, Italy and Spain covered acute and convalescent phases. In each case, the material was cDNA or gDNA derived from T cells, B-cell-depleted T cells, or PBMCs.

Study processing details: How many nucleated cells were present was estimated from reference gene primer amplification. Method: immunoSEQ multiplex PCR; TCRdb's copy keeps in-frame clones and lacks some. The V and J calls and the clone size are those of that table, but D and trimming were determined from the DNA. The sample includes 90,000 to 120,000 clones, 84% of them seen just once. CDR1 and CDR2 (germline): KGHSY, FQNENV. V was clipped by 4 bases and J by 7 bases, with 11 bases between them. The CDR3 is made up of 14 amino acids. Input material: peripheral blood. This clonotype was obtained from a human donor in a cohort sampled during active COVID-19. This chain uses TRBV16 with TRBJ1-6, with D uncertain. In nucleotides, the CDR3 is TGTGCCAGCAGCCTGGACGGGAGGAATTCACCCCTCCACTTT. This encodes CASSLDGRNSPLHF.